This T cell receptor beta chain was captured by sequencing in a study of CD8+ T cells in alopecia areata (dated by TCRdb to 2016 to 2018). General notes on the study: To study T cell clonal expansion in alopecia areata, the researchers applied high-throughput TCRbeta sequencing to both the C3H/HeJ mouse model and human patients. Human TCRbeta sequencing covered scalp tissue and sorted CD4+ and CD8+ peripheral blood T cells from patchy and totalis/universalis alopecia areata patients and healthy controls. Scalp clonality was compared among normal scalp (n=4), patchy alopecia areata scalp (n=8), and alopecia totalis/universalis scalp (n=8). RNA came from the PAXgene miRNA kit for fixed scalp, the miRNeasy kit for PBMCs, and the RNeasy kit for mouse skin. immunoSEQ multiplex PCR using 35 Vbeta forward primers and 13 Jbeta reverse primers was used to amplify TCRbeta CDR3 regions.

The protocol used for the library was the immunoSEQ multiplex PCR assay. RNA was extracted from all samples and reverse transcribed into cDNA as template for TCR sequencing. First-strand cDNA was synthesized with SuperScript III using a 2:1 mix of oligo-dT and random hexamers. A synthetic immune receptor repertoire was used to measure amplification bias, and any remaining bias was corrected computationally. The study's own analysis went as follows. Raw reads were preprocessed to remove errors, and CDR3 was defined by IMGT conventions from the conserved cysteine to phenylalanine. To get clonality, Shannon entropy was normalized by log2 of the number of productive unique TCRs and the result was subtracted from 1. Whether scalp clones were CD4 or CD8 was inferred by matching scalp TCRbeta sequences against CD4 and CD8 repertoires sorted from blood. TCRdb's version of the immuneACCESS table is confined to in-frame rearrangements and falls short of the full clone set. An unresolved V gene accounts for under half of the shortfall where checked; the remainder is of unknown origin. The V and J calls and clone size are taken from that table; D and trimming were inferred from the DNA. This sample is represented by roughly 120,000 clones; over 60% of them were singletons. 2.5% to 3% of the sample rests with the top ten.

Note on this clone: It lacks a known antigen. The input lacks base qualities; no much larger clone sits a single base away.

Including the terminal cysteine and phenylalanine, the CDR3 comprises 16 residues. The retained sequence is limited to the CDR3, 48 bases, with the frame set at the first base. The junction carries 12 bases between V and J, which are trimmed by 0 bases and 6 bases respectively. The germline V gene specifies LGHNA as CDR1 and YNFKEQ as CDR2. PBMCs were isolated by density centrifugation and stained for CD3, CD4 and CD8, and CD4+ and CD8+ T cells were sorted on a FACSAria. Unaffected controls provided scalp biopsies and blood samples. Summary of the overall study and its limitations: Shared TCR sequences between patients were less evident than in mice, which may be partly attributable to HLA diversity in the patient population. Compared with normal scalp, lesional scalp had higher clonality and more expanded CD8+ clones, particularly in alopecia totalis/universalis, a pattern that suggests antigenic drive. Resident alphabeta T cells in normal human skin are also sequenced, complicating scalp TCR repertoire analysis, unlike mouse skin dominated by gammadelta T cells.

This chain joins TRBV4-2 to TRBJ1-6; matching of 6 bases hints at TRBD1 as the D gene. Sequenced material: CD4+ T cells sorted from blood. The TCR originated in a human donor in good health. The DNA sequence reads TGTGCCAGCAGCCAAGAAAAGGGGGGCAGTAATTCACCCCTCCACTTT. The translation is CASSQEKGGSNSPLHF.